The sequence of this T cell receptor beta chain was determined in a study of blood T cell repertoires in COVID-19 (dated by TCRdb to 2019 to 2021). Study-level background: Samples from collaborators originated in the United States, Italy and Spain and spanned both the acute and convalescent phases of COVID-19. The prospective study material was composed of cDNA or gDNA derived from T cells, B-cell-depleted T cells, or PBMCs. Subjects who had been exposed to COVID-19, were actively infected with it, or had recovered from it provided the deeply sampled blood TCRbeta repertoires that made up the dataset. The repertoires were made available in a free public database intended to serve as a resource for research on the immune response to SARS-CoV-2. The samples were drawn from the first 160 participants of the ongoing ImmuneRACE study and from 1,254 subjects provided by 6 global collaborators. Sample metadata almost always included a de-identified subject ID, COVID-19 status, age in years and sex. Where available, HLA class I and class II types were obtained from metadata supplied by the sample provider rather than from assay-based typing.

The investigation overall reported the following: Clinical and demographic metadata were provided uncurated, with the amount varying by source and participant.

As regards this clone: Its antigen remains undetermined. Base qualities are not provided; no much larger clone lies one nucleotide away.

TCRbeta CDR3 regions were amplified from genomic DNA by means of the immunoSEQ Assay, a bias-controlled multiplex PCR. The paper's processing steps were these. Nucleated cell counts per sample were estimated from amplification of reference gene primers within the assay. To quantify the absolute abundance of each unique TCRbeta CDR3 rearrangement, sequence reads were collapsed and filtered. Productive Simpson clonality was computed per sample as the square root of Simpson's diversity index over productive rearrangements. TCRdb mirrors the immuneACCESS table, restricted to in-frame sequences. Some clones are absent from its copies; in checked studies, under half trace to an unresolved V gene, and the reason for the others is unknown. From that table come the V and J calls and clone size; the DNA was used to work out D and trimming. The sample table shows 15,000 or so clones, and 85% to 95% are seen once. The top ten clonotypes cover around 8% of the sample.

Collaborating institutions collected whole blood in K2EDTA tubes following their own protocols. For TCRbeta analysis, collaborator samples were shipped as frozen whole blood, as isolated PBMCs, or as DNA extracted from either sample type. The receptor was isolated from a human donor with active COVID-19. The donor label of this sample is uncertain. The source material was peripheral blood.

DNA sequence: TGCGCCAGCAGCTTCGGGACTAGCGGGTATCGGGGGACAGATACGCAGTATTTT. This sequence encodes CASSFGTSGYRGTDTQYF. In this chain, TRBV5-1 is recombined with TRBJ2-3, and TRBD2 matches 12 of the central bases. Sequences SGHRS (CDR1) and YFSETQ (CDR2) are obtained from the germline V gene. The CDR3 starts with the cysteine, ends with the phenylalanine, and has 18 residues. Only the CDR3 DNA stays, 54 bases, in frame from base 1. V lost 2 bases and J lost 3 bases, and the count of bases not matched to a germline gene is 10.